This T cell receptor (beta chain) emerged from a study of cytomegalovirus exposure and HLA in healthy donors. Looking at the study overall: Ancestry clustering placed around four fifths of several hundred genotyped donors in the Caucasian-associated cluster.

PCR involved 60 Vbeta and 13 Jbeta primers. This table comes from immunoSEQ multiplex PCR, and its TCRdb copy is limited to in-frame clones, with some not included. The profile covers over 150,000 clones, with around three quarters appearing a single time and approximately 2.3% taken by the ten largest. The study's findings and limits: It was in a later analysis that TCR association rates were seen to vary by HLA locus, highest for DRB1 and lowest for HLA-C.

This CDR3 contains 13 residues. CDR1 and CDR2 from the germline V gene are SEHNR and FQNEAQ (reference sequence). Trimming took off 2 bases at V and 10 bases at J, with 12 bases between the two ends. Worth noting for this clone: The antigen is unknown.

Source material: PBMCs. This clonotype was obtained from a man aged 40-49 years in good health and CMV-seronegative. This rearrangement joins TRBV7-9 to TRBJ2-1, with D uncertain. The CDR3 DNA follows: TGTGCCAGCAGCTTATACAGTACCGGCGAGCAGTTCTTC. Protein product: CASSLYSTGEQFF. Full variable domain (outside the CDR3, taken from reference TRBV7-9 and TRBJ2-1): DTGVSQNPRHKITKRGQNVTFRCDPISEHNRLYWYRQTLGQGPEFLTYFQNEAQLEKSRLLSDRFSAERPKGSFSTLEIQRTEQGDSAMYLCASSLYSTGEQFFGPGTRLTVL.